This T cell receptor (beta chain) was profiled in a study of CD8 T cells in ankylosing spondylitis. Study observations and caveats: Some of these motif variants have turned up before, in reports on reactive arthritis synovial fluid and blood. A motif of 7 to 9 highly homologous TCR beta variants was seen as apparently characteristic of ankylosing spondylitis blood.

Using its own MiXCR run on the 5' RACE reads, TCRdb lists one record per CDR3 protein. The profile shows roughly 220,000 distinct CDR3 sequences, about 16% of them singletons. Note on this clonotype: Its antigen is undetermined.

The sequenced material came from blood, either unsorted or a sorted T cell fraction (not recorded which). The origin of this receptor is a male donor with ankylosing spondylitis.

The CDR3 DNA reads as TGCAGTGCTAGAGATCAGGCTAGCGGGAGGTCGACGGTTCAGTACTTC. Amino acid sequence: CSARDQASGRSTVQYF. The V gene is TRBV20-1, the J gene TRBJ2-4, with 11 bases identical to TRBD2. CDR3 size: 16 residues. The V segment lost 0 bases and the J segment 11 bases; nucleotides outside the gene matches: 12. Germline V CDR1 and CDR2: DFQATT, SNEGSKA (reference sequence).